This T cell receptor beta chain was recorded in a study of beta chain features in type 1 diabetes (dated by TCRdb to 2016 to 2019). Regarding the complete study: Mean age, gender distribution, total cell number and subset yield were not different between patients and healthy donors. A total of around 100 million sorted cells were examined across all samples, and RNA yield correlated strongly with the number of cells per subset. The study compared the TCRB repertoires of sorted circulating CD4+ T cell subsets in recently diagnosed type 1 diabetes patients with those in matched healthy donors. Whereas all 28 donors provided naive and central memory subsets, regulatory and stem cell-like memory subsets were isolated from just 8 patients and roughly eight healthy donors.

The High Capacity cDNA Reverse Transcription Kit was used to reverse transcribe all of the isolated RNA, meaning that expressed TCRB transcripts were what got sequenced. Deep immunoSEQ sequencing was applied to naive, central memory and regulatory T cell samples, giving an average of around 4 million total reads per sample. After sorted cells were lysed in RLT buffer, RNA was extracted with DNase-treated RNeasy Micro or Mini kits, with the choice depending on cell number. To prevent cross-contamination, each cell subset was processed individually, whereas patient and healthy donor samples were processed jointly. TCRB sequences were amplified from cDNA with the immunoSEQ multiplex PCR, producing 87-bp fragments spanning the CDR3 region. Amplicons were sequenced on the Illumina HiSeq platform. Under the source paper's analysis protocol: PCR bias was corrected computationally using synthetic template baselines, and reads within Hamming distance 2 were collapsed, with unmergeable singletons discarded. Reads were aligned against IMGT to assign V, D and J genes, CDR3 length and insertions or deletions at six rearrangement sites. Within each subset, clonotype counts were normalized to the number of sorted cells before true diversity and Gini coefficients were calculated with the tcR R package. The overlap coefficient, calculated on TCRB nucleotide sequences, was used to measure repertoire sharing. Drawn from immuneACCESS, this table holds only the in-frame rearrangements with V and J called that TCRdb kept. Clones are partly lost; checked studies trace under half to an unresolved V gene and leave the rest unexplained. V, J and clone size were drawn from that table, and D and trimming were deduced from the DNA. Counted in this sample were about 340,000 clones; roughly 9% of them appeared once. The ten biggest clones cover 1% of the sample.

What the authors observed across the whole study: At VDJ recombination sites, type 1 diabetes patients had fewer insertions and more deleted nucleotides, which implies abnormalities in thymic rearrangement. Shorter templates might have been favored by PCR, but patient and control samples were amplified and corrected together, so both groups would have been affected equally by any skew. In all four CD4+ subsets, TCRB CDR3 length was moderately but significantly shorter in type 1 diabetes patients. Because cDNA was sequenced instead of genomic DNA, highly expressing activated cells could be over-represented, though the groups showed no difference in activation or CD3 levels. Only small numbers of individuals were included in the HLA sub-analyses, which left unresolved whether HLA type had any influence on TCRB rearrangement. The naive, central memory and regulatory TCRB repertoires appeared to resemble one another more closely among patients than among healthy donors.

Each donor gave one peripheral blood draw, averaging approximately 120 mL, which was collected into heparinised tubes. Naive, central memory, regulatory and stem cell-like memory CD4+ T cells were sorted on a BD FACSAria II using a panel including CD45RO, CCR7, CD25, CD127, CD95 and CD27. Purity was above 95% for every sorted population. PBMCs were separated immediately by Lymphoprep density gradient centrifugation and were stained directly, without being cultured. So that batch effects would be minimized, each experiment stained and sorted samples in pairs, pairing one healthy donor with one patient. With regard to this clone: Its recognized antigen is unknown. Base quality data are lacking; no much larger clone is found one base away.

Material for sequencing was central memory CD4+ T cells from blood. The TCR sequence derives from a man under 40 with type 1 diabetes.

The CDR3 region has the sequence CASSLGYGTGVSYEQYF. The nucleotides are TGTGCCAGCAGCTTAGGGTACGGGACAGGGGTCTCCTACGAGCAGTACTTC. The chain couples TRBV7-2 to TRBJ2-7, and TRBD1 aligns with 10 junction nucleotides. Clipping removes 1 base from V and 0 bases from J, with 6 as the unmatched junction base count. The CDR1 and CDR2 encoded by the germline V gene are SGHTA and FQGNSA. Its CDR3 holds 17 amino acids, cysteine through phenylalanine. CDR3 DNA only is kept here, 51 bases in frame from base 1.